Sequencing of this T cell receptor (beta chain) was carried out in a study of cytomegalovirus exposure and HLA in healthy donors. Germline CDR1 and CDR2: MNHNS and SASEGT. With 4 bases removed from V and 3 bases from J, the gap between germline ends came to 10 bases. CDR3 length equals 13 residues. PCR primers comprised 60 Vbeta and 13 Jbeta primers. Method: immunoSEQ multiplex PCR; TCRdb's copy keeps in-frame clones and lacks some. The table records roughly 140,000 clones, about four fifths of them present only once. Sequenced sample: PBMCs. The chain is built from TRBV6-1 and TRBJ2-7, with TRBD1 as a possible D gene (6 bases). This TCR came from a man in his forties in good health and CMV-seropositive. Written as DNA, the CDR3 is TGTGCCAGCAGTGGTGGCAGGGGCTACGAGCAGTACTTC. This codes for CASSGGRGYEQYF.